The T cell receptor beta chain under discussion was sequenced for a study of CXCR3-negative and CXCR3-positive naive CD8 T cells. The study, taken as a whole, reports: Whereas both naive subsets had comparably high diversity, memory CD8+ cells had much lower diversity. Hydrophobicity of TRB CDR3s was greater in CXCR3-positive naive cells than in CXCR3-negative naive cells.

As regards this clonotype: Its cognate antigen is unknown.

The CDR3 spans 16 residues. The germline gives CDR1 LGHDT, CDR2 YNNKEL (reference sequence). UMI labels and 5' RACE were used to prepare the TRB cDNA libraries. TCRdb derives one entry per CDR3 protein from the 5' RACE reads, leaving out DNA. The table lists over 100,000 distinct CDR3 sequences, with 0.35% to 0.4% in the top ten. The chain joins TRBV3-1 to TRBJ2-7; the D call from TCRdb, TRBD2, cannot be confirmed without DNA. The sequencing input was naive CXCR3+ CD8+ T cells from blood. The subset here: CD45RO-CCR7+CD27+CD95- naive CD8+ T cells expressing CXCR3 (TNR3+). This sequence originates from a human donor in good health. Some clones in this sample may be carry-over from other donors' samples. The CDR3 is CASSQDRTSGTYEQYF.